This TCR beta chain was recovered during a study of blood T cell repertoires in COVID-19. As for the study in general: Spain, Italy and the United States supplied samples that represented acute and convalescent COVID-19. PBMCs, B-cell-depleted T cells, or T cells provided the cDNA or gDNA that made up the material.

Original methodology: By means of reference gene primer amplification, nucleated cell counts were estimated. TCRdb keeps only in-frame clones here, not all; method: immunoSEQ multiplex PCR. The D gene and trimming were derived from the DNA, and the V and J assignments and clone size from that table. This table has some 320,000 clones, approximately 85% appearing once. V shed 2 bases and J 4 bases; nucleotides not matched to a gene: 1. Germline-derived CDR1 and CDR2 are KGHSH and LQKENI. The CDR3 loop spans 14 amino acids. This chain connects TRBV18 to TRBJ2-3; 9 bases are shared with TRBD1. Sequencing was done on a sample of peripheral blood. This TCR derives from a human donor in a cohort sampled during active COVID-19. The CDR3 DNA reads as TGTGCCAGCTCACCAGACAGGGGGGCAGATACGCAGTATTTT. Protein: CASSPDRGADTQYF. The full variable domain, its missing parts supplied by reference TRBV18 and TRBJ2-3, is NAGVMQNPRHLVRRRGQEARLRCSPMKGHSHVYWYRQLPEEGLKFMVYLQKENIIDESGMPKERFSAEFPKEGPSILRIQQVVRGDSAAYFCASSPDRGADTQYFGPGTRLTVL.